This T cell receptor beta chain was retrieved from a study of T cell repertoires in cytomegalovirus infection (dated by TCRdb to 2018 to 2020). About the investigation overall: Recently identified HLA-C-restricted CMV epitopes, whose presentation resists viral immunomodulation, were targeted by peptide stimulations together with well-studied HLA-B-restricted epitopes. Because public TCR beta signatures pointed to carriage of CMV infection together with the matching HLA type, the HLA type of each donor mattered for the analysis.

The treatment or condition label here, explained by the study, means: in vitro stimulation with specific CMV peptide epitopes to enrich CMV-specific T cells. In the germline V gene, CDR1 corresponds to MNHEY and CDR2 to SVGAGI. The CDR3 runs 15 amino acids, cysteine and phenylalanine included. Of all the DNA, just the CDR3 is kept, 45 bases in frame from base 1. The junction carries 7 bases between V and J, which are trimmed by 1 base and 0 bases respectively. General study outcomes and caveats: In the ex vivo response, HLA-C-restricted CMV-specific TCR beta clonotypes were dominant, and in two of eight donors the single most frequent clonotype came from this HLA-C-restricted group. Carriers of CMV infection plus the relevant HLA type were discriminated by the cumulative frequency of public TCR beta family members in the study cohort and in an independent roughly 320-donor cohort.

TCRdb shows the sequencer as Illumina HiSeq 1500. The raw public data were reprocessed by TCRdb itself: fastp quality trimming at Q25, MiXCR clonotype calling, in-frame beta chains only. Every distinct CDR3 protein forms one entry, paired with its most common genes and DNA. The sample contains 750,000 to 900,000 distinct CDR3 sequences, roughly 28% of them found a single time. Less than 15% of the sample goes to the ten largest clones. Of note for this clonotype: Its antigen is unknown. It has no much larger one-base neighbor in the sample; base qualities were not kept.

This TCR was sampled from a human donor in good health (CMV status not recorded). Some clones in this sample may be carry-over from other donors' samples. The sequence is built from TRBV6-5 and TRBJ2-1; TRBD2 might be the D gene, on 5 matching bases. Source: cultured CD8+ T cells from PBMCs, taken from culture after CMV antigen stimulation. The CDR3: CASSYLASSYNEQFF. The DNA sequence is TGTGCCAGCAGTTACTTAGCGTCCTCCTACAATGAGCAGTTCTTC.